The T cell receptor beta chain described here comes from a study of blood T cell repertoires in COVID-19. Study at large: The cDNA or gDNA used as material had been derived from T cells, B-cell-depleted T cells, or PBMCs.

In the study's own analysis: Quantification of nucleated cells was approximated via reference gene primer amplification. Produced via immunoSEQ multiplex PCR; TCRdb's table is partial and in-frame only. V and J calls and clone size are given by that table; D and trimming were obtained from the DNA. The sample consists of 100,000 to 150,000 clones, approximately 88% of them appearing once. Germline assignment: CDR1 MNHEY and CDR2 SMNVEV (reference sequence). The CDR3 contains 15 residues. Trimming took off 5 bases at V and 4 bases at J, with 15 bases between the two ends. This clonotype originated in a man aged 45-65 years with acute or convalescent COVID-19. The J gene is TRBJ1-5, the V gene TRBV27; TRBD1 is a possible D gene (5 bases). Sequenced material: peripheral blood. The CDR3 DNA sequence: TGTGCCAGCAGTAGCCTCGGGACTTATAATCAGCCCCAGCATTTT. It yields the protein CASSSLGTYNQPQHF.